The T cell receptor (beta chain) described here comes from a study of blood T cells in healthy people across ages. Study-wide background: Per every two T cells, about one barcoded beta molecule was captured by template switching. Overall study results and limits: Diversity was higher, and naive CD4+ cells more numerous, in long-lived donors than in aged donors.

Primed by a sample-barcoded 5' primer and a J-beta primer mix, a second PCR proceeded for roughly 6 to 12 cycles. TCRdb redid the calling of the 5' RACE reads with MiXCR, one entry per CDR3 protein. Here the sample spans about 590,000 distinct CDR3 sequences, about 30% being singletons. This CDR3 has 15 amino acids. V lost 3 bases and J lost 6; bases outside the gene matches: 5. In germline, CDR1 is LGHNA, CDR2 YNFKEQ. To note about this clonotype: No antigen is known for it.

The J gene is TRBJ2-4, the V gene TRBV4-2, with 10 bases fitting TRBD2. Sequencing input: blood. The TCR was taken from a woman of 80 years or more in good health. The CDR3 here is CASSQQRGGGNIQYF. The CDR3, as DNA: TGTGCCAGCAGCCAGCAGCGGGGGGGTGGAAACATTCAGTACTTC.